This T cell receptor beta chain was identified during a study of blood T cell repertoires in COVID-19. Study as a whole: The United States, Italy and Spain provided the acute and convalescent COVID-19 samples. T cells, B-cell-depleted T cells, or PBMCs supplied cDNA or gDNA.

Per the original methods: Reference gene primer amplification in the assay estimated nucleated cell counts. TCRdb keeps only in-frame clones here, not all; method: immunoSEQ multiplex PCR. That table supplies the V and J calls and clone size; D and trimming were determined from the DNA. The table shows about 260,000 clones, with 85% to 90% occurring only once. This CDR3 has 17 amino acids. CDR1 is SGHDT, CDR2 YYEEEE, per germline. The junction had 9 bases not matched to a gene; V was cut back by 3 bases and J by 3 bases. The source material was peripheral blood. The origin of this receptor is a woman aged 35 to 49 who had recovered from COVID-19. This chain joins TRBV5-6 and TRBJ2-3, with 11 bases identical to TRBD2. In nucleotides, the CDR3 is TGTGCCAGCAGCTCACTGTTAGCGGGGGGGCGAACAGATACGCAGTATTTT. It translates to CASSSLLAGGRTDTQYF.